This TCR beta chain stems from a study of identical twins. Findings and caveats of the study: Models came in too low on out-of-frame TCR alpha sharing in monozygotic twins. The same donors were not followed; conclusions instead depended on cross-sectional statistical analysis.

Comment on this clonotype: Its antigen is as yet unknown.

Unique molecular identifiers were present on cDNA, and template switching added a universal primer site. Via MiXCR, TCRdb re-called the 5' RACE reads, giving one row per CDR3 protein. The sample records 350,000 to 450,000 distinct CDR3 sequences, 18% being singletons. Germline assignment: CDR1 SGHNT and CDR2 YYREEE (reference sequence). Germline trimming cut 4 bases from V and 7 bases from J; bases unmatched to any gene: 12. This CDR3 is 16 amino acids long. The TCR was taken from a man aged 45 to 65 in good health. The sample was naive T cells sorted from blood. V is TRBV5-4 and J is TRBJ1-4; 8 nucleotides match TRBD1. CDR3: CASSPEPGGGGEKLFF. The CDR3 nucleotides read TGTGCCAGCAGCCCCGAGCCAGGGGGCGGTGGTGAAAAACTGTTTTTT.